This T cell receptor (beta chain) appears in the sequencing data of a study of cytotoxic CD8 clonotypes in ibrutinib-treated CLL. TCRdb's table, derived via immunoSEQ multiplex PCR, lists solely in-frame clones and lacks some. The sample includes approximately 320,000 clones, 67% of them seen just once. Deletions cut 4 bases from V and 4 bases from J, with 17 bases between. This CDR3 contains 15 residues. Germline loops: CDR1 SGDLS, CDR2 YYNGEE. Material: PBMCs, obtained after 36 months of ibrutinib treatment. V gene TRBV9 combines with J gene TRBJ1-2, with a weak D call TRBD1 (5 bases). The sequence was collected from a human donor with chronic lymphocytic leukemia. The CDR3 here is CASSLAGTGVYGYTF. CDR3 DNA sequence: TGTGCCAGCAGCCTCGCCGGGACGGGGGTCTATGGCTACACCTTC.